This T cell receptor beta chain was identified during a study of T cells in Graves' hyperthyroidism and ophthalmopathy. Study findings and constraints: Most expanded thyroid clonotypes above 0.001 also appeared in blood.

On this clonotype: Its specificity is unknown.

Researchers took RNA transcripts and amplified the TCR beta CDR3 regions from them. HTBI primers drove first-round RT-PCR of the TCR CDR3. Using its own MiXCR run on the multiplex PCR reads, TCRdb lists one record per CDR3 protein. The data contain about 420,000 distinct CDR3 sequences, 15% to 18% of them singletons. Germline V CDR1 and CDR2: SGHTA, FQGTGA. This CDR3 is 14 amino acids long. The V and J ends lost 1 base and 7 bases, in that order; junction bases with no gene match: 6. Hyperthyroidism patients were newly diagnosed, had disease duration under 2 months, and were aged 18 to 65 years. Exclusion followed for patients with uncontrolled infection, other autoimmune disease, pregnancy or lactation.

Specimen: blood. The chain combines TRBV7-3 with TRBJ2-7; TRBD1 agrees at 8 bases. This clonotype was sampled from a young woman with Graves' hyperthyroidism. CDR3 amino acids: CASSLIAGTGEQYF. The CDR3 DNA reads as TGTGCCAGCAGCTTAATCGCGGGGACAGGTGAGCAGTACTTC.